These T cell receptor beta chains were read from a single sample in a study of identical twins. TCRdb re-analysed the 5' RACE reads in MiXCR, keeping a single row per CDR3 protein. The data contain about 340,000 distinct CDR3 sequences, 7% to 9.5% of them singletons. The source material was naive T cells sorted from blood. These receptors originate from a woman aged 45-60 years in good health. Both conserved end residues are part of each CDR3. Not every row has a clone size; where given, it reads once, few, many or a size class.

j_call | clone_size | v_call | cdr3_aa
TRBJ2-7 | many | TRBV12-3/TRBV12-4 | CASSFHRGQGSYEQYF
TRBJ2-5 | many | TRBV10-3 | CAIRRAGEGETQYF
TRBJ2-3 | many | TRBV4-1 | CASSRGVAGEGQAQYF
TRBJ1-1 | once | TRBV12-5 | CASGENTEAFF
TRBJ2-7 | many | TRBV5-1 | CASSPPRDSLYEQYF
TRBJ2-7 | . | TRBV9 | CASSVEAGGKFYEQYF
TRBJ2-1 | few | TRBV9 | CASSVASGRALDCQFF
TRBJ2-1 | . | TRBV11-3 | CASSFASSYNEQFF
TRBJ2-2 | few | TRBV4-1 | CASSQDSRTGELFF
TRBJ2-1 | few | TRBV20-1 | CSARDVPSSSYNEQFF
TRBJ2-5 | . | TRBV6-6 | CASSYPLPRDGQETQYF
TRBJ2-3 | many | TRBV5-1 | CASSPSDLGGSDTQYF
TRBJ1-1 | few | TRBV20-1 | CSARDRGPRGPEAFF